These 14 T cell receptor beta chains share one sample of origin, sequenced in a study of CD39 and CD103 CD8 tumor-infiltrating T cells. The protocol was immunoSEQ multiplex PCR, while the TCRdb copy is restricted to in-frame clones and leaves out a portion. The table records 530 or so clones, around 70% of them present only once. The sequencing sample was made of CD39- CD103+ CD8+ T cells sorted from the tumor. Subset reported: CD103+CD39- single-positive CD45RA- CD8 T cells. The receptors originated from a human donor with ovarian cancer.

This clone has only one observation. The chain carries TRBV6-1 and TRBJ2-7; TRBD1 might be the D (6 bases). The germline V and J ends were trimmed by 2 bases and 3 bases, with 14 bases remaining between them. The CDR3 runs 15 residues. Looked up from germline, CDR1 is MNHNS and CDR2 is SASEGT. CDR3 nucleotides: TGTGCCAGCAGTGAATTAGGACAGACATTCTACGAGCAGTACTTC. It is translated as CASSELGQTFYEQYF.

The chain couples TRBV19 to TRBJ1-1; D might be TRBD1 (5 bases). The CDR3 extends over 13 amino acids. Trimming left V 6 bases short and J 5 bases short, with 13 bases between. Germline lookup yields CDR1 LNHDA and CDR2 SQIVND (reference sequence). The CDR3 coding sequence is TGTGCCAGTAGCCCACTAGGGGCGACTGAAGCTTTCTTT. Amino acids: CASSPLGATEAFF.

This clone turned up a few times. The V call is TRBV25-1, the J call TRBJ1-2; no clear D gene. Deletions cut 4 bases from V and 4 bases from J, with 25 bases between. CDR1 and CDR2 from the germline V gene are MGHDK and SYGVNS. The CDR3 length is 18 residues. The CDR3 sequence is CASSARNPTSQKSYGYTF. The CDR3 bases are TGTGCCAGCAGTGCCCGGAACCCGACCTCACAGAAATCCTATGGCTACACCTTC.

The V and J genes are TRBV9 and TRBJ2-3, with a possible D match to TRBD2 (6 bases). The CDR3 contains 16 residues. CDR1 and CDR2 (germline): SGDLS, YYNGEE. V lost 0 bases and J 1 base, leaving 12 bases between the germline ends. CDR3: CASSVGGGAGTDTQYF. The CDR3 DNA follows: TGTGCCAGCAGCGTAGGTGGAGGGGCAGGCACAGATACGCAGTATTTT.

This clone was observed once. The CDR3 loop is CASSLIPGPSYEQYF. CDR3 bases: TGCGCCAGCAGCTTGATCCCAGGGCCCTCCTACGAGCAGTACTTC. The chain links TRBV5-1 to TRBJ2-7, with TRBD1 as a possible D gene (5 bases). Per germline, CDR1 SGHRS and CDR2 YFSETQ. This CDR3 contains 15 residues. Trimming removed 1 base from V and 0 bases from J, with 11 bases in between.

V and J are TRBV5-8 and TRBJ2-7, with D maybe TRBD2 (5 bases). V lost 0 bases, J lost 3 bases, and 7 bases lay in between. CDR3 size: 13 residues. Per the germline V gene, CDR1 is SGHTS and CDR2 is YDEGEE. The CDR3 DNA reads as TGTGCCAGCAGCTTGGAAGGGAGCTACGAGCAGTACTTC. Translating gives CASSLEGSYEQYF.

The chain links TRBV11-2 to TRBJ1-2; 10 bases match TRBD1. Germline trimming cut 5 bases from V and 8 bases from J; bases unmatched to any gene: 8. This CDR3 spans 14 amino acids. Germline V CDR1 and CDR2: SGHAT, FQNNGV. CDR3 amino acids: CASSQDRDRGGYTF. DNA of the CDR3: TGTGCCAGCAGCCAAGATCGGGACAGGGGAGGCTACACCTTC. The entire variable domain, with the rest obtained from reference TRBV11-2 and TRBJ1-2, is as follows: EAGVAQSPRYKIIEKRQSVAFWCNPISGHATLYWYQQILGQGPKLLIQFQNNGVVDDSQLPKDRFSAERLKGVDSTLKIQPAKLEDSAVYLCASSQDRDRGGYTFGSGTRLTVV.

The chain has TRBV13 and TRBJ2-1, with 7 nucleotides matching TRBD1. In germline, CDR1 is PRHDT, CDR2 FYEKMQ (reference sequence). The CDR3 runs 14 residues. V lost 2 bases and J lost 7; bases outside the gene matches: 5. This CDR3 reads CASSLRQGINEQFF. The DNA for the CDR3 is TGTGCCAGCAGCTTACGACAGGGTATTAATGAGCAGTTCTTC.

This clone is a singleton in its sample. The chain recombines TRBV9 with TRBJ1-2; D ambiguous. V dropped 3 bases and J dropped 8 bases, with 17 bases sitting between them. The CDR3 has 14 amino acids. Germline values: CDR1 SGDLS, CDR2 YYNGEE. CDR3 residues: CASSAGVAVTGYTF. The CDR3 DNA follows: TGTGCCAGCAGCGCCGGGGTAGCCGTCACCGGCTACACCTTC.

The chain joins TRBV6-1 to TRBJ1-1, with D perhaps matching TRBD1 (6 bases). From germline, CDR1 is MNHNS and CDR2 SASEGT. This CDR3 spans 13 amino acids. V gave up 10 bases and J gave up 7 bases, with 19 bases separating them. The CDR3 loop reads CATEFWGAVEAFF. The CDR3 DNA reads TGTGCCACCGAATTCTGGGGGGCGGTTGAAGCTTTCTTT.

The gene calls are TRBV2 and TRBJ1-1; no reliable D call. The germline CDR1 and CDR2 sequences are SNHLY and FYNNEI. V was clipped by 9 bases and J by 0 bases, with 11 bases between them. The CDR3 runs to 13 residues. The CDR3 here is CASSSGLNTEAFF. The CDR3, as DNA: TGTGCCAGTTCCAGCGGGTTGAACACTGAAGCTTTCTTT.

J is TRBJ1-6 and V is TRBV6-1, with a tentative D call TRBD1 (5 bases). The germline V and J ends were trimmed by 2 bases and 7 bases, with 15 bases remaining between them. Germline assignment: CDR1 MNHNS and CDR2 SASEGT. This CDR3 region has 16 residues. This CDR3 is CASSEIGGQGNSPLHF. The DNA for the CDR3 is TGTGCCAGCAGTGAAATAGGTGGGCAGGGAAATTCACCCCTCCACTTT.

V and J are TRBV9 and TRBJ1-3; unclear D gene. Between the trimmed V and J ends, which lost 3 bases and 0 bases, there was a span of 13 bases. Germline V gives CDR1 SGDLS, CDR2 YYNGEE. The CDR3 length is 16 residues. DNA for the CDR3: TGTGCCAGCAGCGCCCAGACAAGCGACTCTGGAAACACCATATATTTT. Protein sequence: CASSAQTSDSGNTIYF.

This clone occurred a few times. The CDR3 sequence: CASKSPEGNQPQHF. For the CDR3, the DNA is TGTGCCAGCAAGAGTCCGGAGGGCAATCAGCCCCAGCATTTT. The chain employs TRBV27 and TRBJ1-5, with D unclear. Germline assignment: CDR1 MNHEY and CDR2 SMNVEV (reference sequence). Trimming cost V 7 bases and J 2 bases, with 12 bases left between them. This CDR3 is 14 amino acids long.